The clone carrying this T cell receptor beta chain was picked up a small number of times. Its antigen is not identified. The sample belongs to a study of CD4+ T cells in melanoma. The germline V gene encodes CDR1 SGHNT and CDR2 YYREEE (reference sequence). V trimming: 4 bases; J trimming: 9 bases; junction bases outside the gene matches: 6. CDR3 length: 15 residues. Study-wide findings and caveats: Diverse differentiation states were reported for melanoma neoantigen-specific CD4+ T cells.

TCRdb keeps only in-frame clones here, not all; method: immunoSEQ multiplex PCR. The sample carries some 120,000 clones, 92% recorded once. The sample taken for sequencing was peripheral blood. The chain employs TRBV5-4 and TRBJ2-1, with 14 bases fitting TRBD2. The origin of this receptor is a human donor with melanoma. The CDR3 loop is CASSAGLAGVSEQFF. The CDR3 bases are TGTGCCAGCAGCGCGGGACTAGCGGGAGTATCTGAGCAGTTCTTC.